The present TCR beta chain was sequenced within a study of T cell responses to AZD1222 COVID-19 vaccine. Notes on this clone: Its antigen is currently unknown.

Whole-study findings and limits: Only a handful of AZD1222 recipients, more than 5 in all, had baseline seropositivity.

Profiling relied on immunoSEQ multiplex PCR, and the TCRdb table lists in-frame clones only, not all of them. The sample includes 50,000 to 65,000 clones, about nine tenths of them seen just once. This CDR3 is built from 15 residues. V dropped 1 base and J dropped 4 bases, with 10 bases sitting between them. Germline CDR1 is WNHNN and CDR2 is SYGVQD (reference sequence). The specimen was peripheral blood, collected 28 days after the second AZD1222 dose. This TCR came from an adult who received the AZD1222 COVID-19 vaccine. The V call is TRBV10-1, the J call TRBJ2-2; D gene ambiguous. The CDR3 sequence is CASSEFPRSTGELFF. For the CDR3, the DNA is TGCGCCAGCAGTGAGTTTCCTCGTTCCACCGGGGAGCTGTTTTTT.